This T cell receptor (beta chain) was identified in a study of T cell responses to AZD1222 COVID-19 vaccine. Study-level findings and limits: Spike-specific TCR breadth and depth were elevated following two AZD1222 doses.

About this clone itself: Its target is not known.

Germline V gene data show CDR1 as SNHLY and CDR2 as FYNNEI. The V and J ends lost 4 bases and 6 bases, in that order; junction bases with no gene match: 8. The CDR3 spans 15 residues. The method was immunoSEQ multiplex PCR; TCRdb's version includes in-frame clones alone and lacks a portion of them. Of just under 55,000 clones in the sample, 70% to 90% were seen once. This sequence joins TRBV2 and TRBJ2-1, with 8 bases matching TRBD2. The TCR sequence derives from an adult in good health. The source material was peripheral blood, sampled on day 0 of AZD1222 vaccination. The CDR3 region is CASSGYGGAGNEQFF. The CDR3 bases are TGTGCCAGCAGTGGATACGGGGGGGCCGGCAATGAGCAGTTCTTC.